This section outlines one T cell receptor beta chain sequence together with its context. After removal of 0 bases from V and 4 bases from J, the junction contained 3 bases not matched to a gene. The germline CDR1 and CDR2 sequences are SGHRS and YFSETQ. This CDR3 spans 16 amino acids. The sample is drawn from a study of blood T cell repertoires in COVID-19. Background on the study: Material from acute and convalescent COVID-19 was sourced from the United States, Italy and Spain. PBMCs, B-cell-depleted T cells, or T cells were the source of the cDNA or gDNA that made up the material.

Source study methods: Amplifying reference gene primers gave estimates of nucleated cell counts. The data were produced by immunoSEQ multiplex PCR, yet TCRdb's version contains in-frame clones alone and is incomplete. V and J calls and clone size are those listed in that table; D and trimming were worked out from the DNA. The sample carries 120,000 or so clones, approximately 88% recorded once. V gene TRBV5-1 combines with J gene TRBJ2-1, with TRBD2 matching 11 bases. The receptor comes from a man aged 50-59 years with acute or convalescent COVID-19. What was sequenced was peripheral blood. CDR3 residues: CASSLVLAGEYNEQFF. For the CDR3, the DNA is TGCGCCAGCAGCTTGGTACTAGCGGGGGAGTACAATGAGCAGTTCTTC.